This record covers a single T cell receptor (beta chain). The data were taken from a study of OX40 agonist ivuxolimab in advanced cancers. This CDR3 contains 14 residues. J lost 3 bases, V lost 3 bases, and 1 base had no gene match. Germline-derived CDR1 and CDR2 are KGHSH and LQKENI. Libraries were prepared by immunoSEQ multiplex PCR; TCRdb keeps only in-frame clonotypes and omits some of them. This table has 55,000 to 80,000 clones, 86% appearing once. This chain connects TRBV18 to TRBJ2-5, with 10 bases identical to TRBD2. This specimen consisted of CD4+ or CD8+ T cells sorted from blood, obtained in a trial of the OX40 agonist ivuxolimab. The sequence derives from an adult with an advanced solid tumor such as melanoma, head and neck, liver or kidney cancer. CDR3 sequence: CASSPGTSEETQYF. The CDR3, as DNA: TGTGCCAGCTCACCTGGGACTAGCGAAGAGACCCAGTACTTC.